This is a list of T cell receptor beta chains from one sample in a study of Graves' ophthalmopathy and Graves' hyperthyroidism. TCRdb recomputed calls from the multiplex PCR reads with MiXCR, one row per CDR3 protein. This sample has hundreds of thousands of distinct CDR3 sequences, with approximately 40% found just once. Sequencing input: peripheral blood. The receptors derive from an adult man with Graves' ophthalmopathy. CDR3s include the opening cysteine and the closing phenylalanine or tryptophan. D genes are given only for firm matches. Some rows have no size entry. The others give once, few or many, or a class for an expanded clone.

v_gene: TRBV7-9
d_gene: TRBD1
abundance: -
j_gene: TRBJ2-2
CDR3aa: CASSNPGGTGELFF
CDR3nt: TGTGCCAGCAGCAACCCAGGGGGCACCGGGGAGCTGTTTTTT

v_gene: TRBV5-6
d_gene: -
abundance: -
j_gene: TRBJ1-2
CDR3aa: CASSQGSGLAGYTF
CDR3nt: TGTGCCAGCAGCCAAGGGTCGGGGTTAGCTGGCTACACCTTC

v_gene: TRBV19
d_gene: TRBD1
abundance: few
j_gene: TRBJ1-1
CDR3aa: CASSLQGAPTEAFF
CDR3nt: TGTGCCAGTAGTTTACAGGGGGCCCCCACTGAAGCTTTCTTT

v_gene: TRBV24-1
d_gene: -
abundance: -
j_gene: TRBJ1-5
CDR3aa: CASTPSAGSNQPQHF
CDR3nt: TGTGCCAGCACCCCCAGCGCCGGTAGCAATCAGCCCCAGCATTTT

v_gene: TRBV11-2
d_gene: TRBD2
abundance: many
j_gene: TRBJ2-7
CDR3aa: CASSSSREDEQYF
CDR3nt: TGTGCCAGCAGCTCTAGCCGGGAGGACGAGCAGTACTTC

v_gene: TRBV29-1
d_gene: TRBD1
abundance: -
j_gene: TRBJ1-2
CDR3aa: CSVVEGQSNYGYTF
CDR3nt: TGCAGCGTTGTCGAGGGACAGTCTAACTATGGCTACACCTTC

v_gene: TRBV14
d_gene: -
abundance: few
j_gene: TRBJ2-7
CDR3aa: CASSPRQASTYEQYF
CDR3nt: TGTGCCAGCAGCCCCCGACAGGCATCCACCTACGAGCAGTACTTC

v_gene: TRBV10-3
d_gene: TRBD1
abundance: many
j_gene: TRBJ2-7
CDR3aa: CAISDLDRVAYEQYF
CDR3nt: TGTGCCATCAGTGACTTAGACAGGGTTGCCTACGAGCAGTACTTC

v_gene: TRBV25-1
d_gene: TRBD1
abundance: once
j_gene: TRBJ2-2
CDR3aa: CASSLDRVHTGELFF
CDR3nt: TGTGCCAGCAGCCTGGACAGGGTGCACACCGGGGAGCTGTTTTTT

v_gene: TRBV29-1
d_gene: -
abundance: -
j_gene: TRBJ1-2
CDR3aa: CSVGGGGGNGYTF
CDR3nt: TGCAGCGTCGGGGGAGGGGGGGGCAATGGCTACACCTTC

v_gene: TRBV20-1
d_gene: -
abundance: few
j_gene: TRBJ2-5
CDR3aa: CSAQGGLETQYF
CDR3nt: TGCAGTGCCCAGGGGGGGTTGGAGACCCAGTACTTC

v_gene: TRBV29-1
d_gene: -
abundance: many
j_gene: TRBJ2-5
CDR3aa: CSVADGGYRETQYF
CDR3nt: TGCAGCGTTGCCGATGGGGGTTACCGGGAGACCCAGTACTTC

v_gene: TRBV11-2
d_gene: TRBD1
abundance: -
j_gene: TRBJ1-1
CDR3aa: CASSLKKGATEAFF
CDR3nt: TGTGCCAGCAGCTTAAAAAAGGGGGCCACTGAAGCTTTCTTT

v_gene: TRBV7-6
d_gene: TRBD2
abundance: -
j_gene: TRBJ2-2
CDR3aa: CAGSKYSSGSVTGELFF
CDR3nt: TGTGCCGGCAGTAAATATTCTAGCGGGAGTGTCACCGGGGAGCTGTTTTTT

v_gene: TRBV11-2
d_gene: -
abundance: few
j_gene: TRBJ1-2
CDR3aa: CASSQDLSPAGYTF
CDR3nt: TGTGCCAGCAGCCAAGATTTGAGCCCCGCGGGCTACACCTTC

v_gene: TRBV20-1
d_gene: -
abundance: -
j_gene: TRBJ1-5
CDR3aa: CSARGGLDQPQHF
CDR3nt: TGCAGTGCTAGGGGGGGACTAGATCAGCCCCAGCATTTT

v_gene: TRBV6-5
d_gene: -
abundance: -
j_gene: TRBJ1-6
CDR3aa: CASTHGGGRGSPLHF
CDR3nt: TGTGCCAGCACCCACGGAGGAGGAAGGGGTTCACCCCTCCACTTT

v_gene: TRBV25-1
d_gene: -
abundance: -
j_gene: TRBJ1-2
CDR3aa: CASSSPRGRASYGYTF
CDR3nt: TGTGCCAGCAGTTCCCCCCGGGGGCGAGCGAGCTATGGCTACACCTTC

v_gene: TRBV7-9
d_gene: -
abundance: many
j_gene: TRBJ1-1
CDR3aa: CASSLGFGVNTEAFF
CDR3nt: TGTGCCAGCAGCTTAGGATTCGGAGTGAACACTGAAGCTTTCTTT

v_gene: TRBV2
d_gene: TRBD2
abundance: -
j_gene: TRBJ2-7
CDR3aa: CASIEAGGPYEQYF
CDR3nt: TGTGCCAGCATCGAAGCGGGGGGGCCGTACGAGCAGTACTTC

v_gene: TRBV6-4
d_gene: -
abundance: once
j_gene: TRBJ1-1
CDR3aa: CASKFARARSMNTEAFF
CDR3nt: TGTGCCAGTAAATTTGCGCGGGCACGGAGTATGAACACTGAAGCTTTCTTT

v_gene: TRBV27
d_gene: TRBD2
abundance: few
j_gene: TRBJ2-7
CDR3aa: CASSVAGGPEQYF
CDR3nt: TGTGCCAGCAGTGTAGCGGGAGGGCCCGAGCAGTACTTC

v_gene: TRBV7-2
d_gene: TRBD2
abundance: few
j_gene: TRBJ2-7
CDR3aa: CASSYTSESYEQYF
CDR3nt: TGTGCCAGCAGCTATACTAGCGAATCCTACGAGCAGTACTTC

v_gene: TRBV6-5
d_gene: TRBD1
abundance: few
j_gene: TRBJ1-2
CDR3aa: CASRPTGERRGYTF
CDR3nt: TGTGCCAGCAGACCGACAGGGGAACGTCGGGGCTACACCTTC

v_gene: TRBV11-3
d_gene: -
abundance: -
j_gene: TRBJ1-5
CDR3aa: CASNRGANSQPQHF
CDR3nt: TGTGCCAGCAATAGGGGGGCCAATAGTCAGCCCCAGCATTTT

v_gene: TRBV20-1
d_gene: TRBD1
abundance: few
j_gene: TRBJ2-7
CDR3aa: CSVRQGYEQYF
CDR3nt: TGCAGTGTTAGACAGGGATACGAGCAGTACTTC

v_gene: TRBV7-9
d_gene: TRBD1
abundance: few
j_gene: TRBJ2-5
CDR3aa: CASSSFGGRTGALQETQYF
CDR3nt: TGTGCCAGCAGCTCCTTCGGGGGGAGGACAGGGGCTTTACAAGAGACCCAGTACTTC

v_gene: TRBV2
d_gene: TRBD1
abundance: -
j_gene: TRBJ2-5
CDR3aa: CASLKDRVNNQPQYF
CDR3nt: TGTGCCAGCCTAAAAGACAGGGTAAACAATCAGCCCCAGTACTTC

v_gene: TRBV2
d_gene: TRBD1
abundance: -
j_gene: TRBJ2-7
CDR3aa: CASSYLGQGNGYEQYF
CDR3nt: TGTGCCAGCAGTTACCTGGGACAGGGGAACGGTTACGAGCAGTACTTC

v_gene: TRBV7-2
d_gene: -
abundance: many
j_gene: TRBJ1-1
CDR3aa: CASSLVSTGREAFF
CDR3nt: TGTGCCAGCAGCTTAGTTTCGACGGGGCGTGAAGCTTTCTTT

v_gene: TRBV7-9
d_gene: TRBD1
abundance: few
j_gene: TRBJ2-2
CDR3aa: CASSLWDSHTGELFF
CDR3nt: TGTGCCAGCAGCTTGTGGGACAGCCACACCGGGGAGCTGTTTTTT

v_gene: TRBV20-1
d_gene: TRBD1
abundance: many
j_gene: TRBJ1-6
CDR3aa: CSANWDSNSPLHF
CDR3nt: TGCAGTGCAAACTGGGACAGTAATTCACCCCTCCACTTT

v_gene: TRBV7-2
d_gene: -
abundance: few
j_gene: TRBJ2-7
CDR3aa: CASSLGFRRQGYEQYF
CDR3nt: TGTGCCAGCAGCTTAGGTTTTCGGAGACAAGGCTACGAGCAGTACTTC

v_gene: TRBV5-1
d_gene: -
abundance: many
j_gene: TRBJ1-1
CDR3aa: CASSYRVNTEAFF
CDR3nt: TGCGCCAGCAGCTATAGGGTTAACACTGAAGCTTTCTTT

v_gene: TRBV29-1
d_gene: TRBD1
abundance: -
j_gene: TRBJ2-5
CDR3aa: CSVRTGLQETQYF
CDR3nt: TGCAGCGTGCGGACAGGGTTGCAAGAGACCCAGTACTTC

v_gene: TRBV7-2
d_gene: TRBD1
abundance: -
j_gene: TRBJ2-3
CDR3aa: CASSSDRVADTQYF
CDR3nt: TGTGCCAGCAGCTCAGACAGGGTCGCAGATACGCAGTATTTT

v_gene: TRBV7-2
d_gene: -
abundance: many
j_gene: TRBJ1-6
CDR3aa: CASKREGFGSPLHF
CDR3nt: TGTGCCAGCAAACGAGAGGGCTTCGGTTCACCCCTCCACTTT

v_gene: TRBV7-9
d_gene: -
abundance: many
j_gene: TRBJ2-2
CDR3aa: CASSLNTGELFF
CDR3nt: TGTGCCAGCAGCTTAAACACCGGGGAGCTGTTTTTT

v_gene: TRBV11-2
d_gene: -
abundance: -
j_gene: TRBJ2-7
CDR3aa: CASIGQNTYEQYF
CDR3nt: TGTGCCAGCATAGGACAGAATACCTACGAGCAGTACTTC

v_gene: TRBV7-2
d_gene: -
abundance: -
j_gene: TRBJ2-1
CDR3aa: CASSLSVDPLYNEQFF
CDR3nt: TGTGCCAGCAGCTTAAGTGTAGATCCCCTCTACAATGAGCAGTTCTTC

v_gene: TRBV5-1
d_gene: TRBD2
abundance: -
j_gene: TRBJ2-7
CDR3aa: CASRPGTSSYEQYF
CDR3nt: TGCGCCAGCAGGCCCGGGACTAGCTCCTACGAGCAGTACTTC

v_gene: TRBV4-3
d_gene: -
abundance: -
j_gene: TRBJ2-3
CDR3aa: CASSPSRESDTQYF
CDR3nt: TGCGCCAGCAGCCCTTCCAGGGAATCAGATACGCAGTATTTT

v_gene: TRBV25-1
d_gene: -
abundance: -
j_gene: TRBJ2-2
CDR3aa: CASSQEGSAGELFF
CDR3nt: TGTGCCAGCAGCCAAGAAGGGTCGGCCGGGGAGCTGTTTTTT

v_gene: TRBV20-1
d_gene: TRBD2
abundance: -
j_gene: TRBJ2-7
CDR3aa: CSARPDLPRSGSIIYEQYF
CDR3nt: TGCAGTGCTAGGCCCGATCTACCCCGTAGCGGGAGTATTATCTACGAGCAGTACTTC

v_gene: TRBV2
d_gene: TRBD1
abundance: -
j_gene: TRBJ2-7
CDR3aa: CASSEAGQGNEQYF
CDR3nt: TGTGCCAGCAGTGAAGCTGGACAGGGGAACGAGCAGTACTTC

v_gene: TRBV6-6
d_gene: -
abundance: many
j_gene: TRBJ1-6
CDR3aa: CASSPGADSPLHF
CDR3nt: TGTGCCAGCAGTCCTGGGGCTGATTCACCCCTCCACTTT

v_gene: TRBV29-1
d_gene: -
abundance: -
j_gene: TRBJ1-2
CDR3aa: CSQVGHGYTF
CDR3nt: TGCAGCCAAGTGGGACATGGCTACACCTTC

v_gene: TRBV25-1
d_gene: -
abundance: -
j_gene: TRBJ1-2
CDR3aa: CASSDPRTGPYGYTF
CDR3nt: TGTGCCAGCAGTGATCCCCGCACAGGGCCCTATGGCTACACCTTC

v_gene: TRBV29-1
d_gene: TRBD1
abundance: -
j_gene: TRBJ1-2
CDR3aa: CSSRQGTNGYTF
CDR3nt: TGCAGCAGTCGACAGGGCACTAATGGCTACACCTTC

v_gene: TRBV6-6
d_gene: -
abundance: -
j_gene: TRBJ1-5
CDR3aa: CASSYSRGGFRSPPQHF
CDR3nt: TGTGCCAGCAGTTACTCGAGGGGAGGATTCCGCTCGCCTCCCCAGCATTTT

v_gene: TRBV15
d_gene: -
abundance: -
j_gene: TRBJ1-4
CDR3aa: CATSTSGKGSLEKLFF
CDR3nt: TGTGCCACCAGCACTAGCGGGAAGGGGTCTTTGGAAAAACTGTTTTTT

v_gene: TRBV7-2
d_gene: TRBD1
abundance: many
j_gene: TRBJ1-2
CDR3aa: CASSPDQGTGGGYTF
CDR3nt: TGTGCCAGCAGCCCCGATCAGGGGACAGGGGGCGGCTACACCTTC

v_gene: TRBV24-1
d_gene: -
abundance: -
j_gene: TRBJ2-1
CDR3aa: CATSDLRGGNGNEQFF
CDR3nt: TGTGCCACCAGTGATTTGAGGGGGGGCAATGGGAATGAGCAGTTCTTC